The 12 T cell receptor beta chains below were found in one sample sequenced in a study of T cell responses to AZD1222 COVID-19 vaccine. Generated by immunoSEQ multiplex PCR, the TCRdb table keeps only in-frame clones and is missing some. The table includes 150,000 or so clones, about nine tenths detected once. Material: peripheral blood, obtained on day 0 of AZD1222 vaccination. The receptors stem from an adult in good health.

The V gene is TRBV18, the J gene TRBJ1-5; D unresolved. From germline, CDR1 is KGHSH and CDR2 LQKENI. This CDR3 is 16 amino acids long. Trimming removed 3 bases from V and 1 base from J, with 13 bases in between. The CDR3 DNA sequence: TGTGCCAGCTCACCCCGTGAGGGCTGGAGCAATCAGCCCCAGCATTTT. Protein: CASSPREGWSNQPQHF. Supplemented by reference TRBV18 and TRBJ1-5, the full variable domain reads NAGVMQNPRHLVRRRGQEARLRCSPMKGHSHVYWYRQLPEEGLKFMVYLQKENIIDESGMPKERFSAEFPKEGPSILRIQQVVRGDSAAYFCASSPREGWSNQPQHFGDGTRLSIL.

The CDR3 region is CASSTGQYTEAFF. DNA for the CDR3: TGCGCCAGCAGCACCGGACAGTACACTGAAGCTTTCTTT. This chain uses TRBV5-1 with TRBJ1-1, with D perhaps TRBD1 (6 bases). Trimming removed 4 bases at V and 3 bases at J, with 10 bases between. This CDR3 has 13 amino acids. Germline CDR1 is SGHRS and CDR2 is YFSETQ.

The chain uses TRBV28 and TRBJ2-5, with a tentative D call TRBD1 (6 bases). Trimming took off 4 bases at V and 2 bases at J, with 8 bases between the two ends. This CDR3 has 13 amino acids. The V gene's germline CDR1 is MDHEN and CDR2 SYDVKM. The CDR3 coding sequence is TGTGCCAGCAGTTGGACAGAGCAAGAGACCCAGTACTTC. Translation: CASSWTEQETQYF.

This chain uses TRBV19 with TRBJ1-1, with a tentative D call TRBD1 (5 bases). The V gene's germline CDR1 is LNHDA and CDR2 SQIVND (reference sequence). V shed 0 bases and J shed 5 bases, with 13 bases lying between them. The CDR3 spans 15 residues. CDR3 nucleotide sequence: TGTGCCAGTAGTATAGATCCTGCAGGGAAAACTGAAGCTTTCTTT. Amino acids: CASSIDPAGKTEAFF.

The chain recombines TRBV10-1 with TRBJ2-7; TRBD1 is a possible D gene (6 bases). CDR1 is WNHNN and CDR2 is SYGVQD in the germline V gene (reference sequence). The CDR3 is 13 residues long. The V end was cut by 6 bases, the J end by 0 bases, with 9 bases between. The CDR3 DNA follows: TGCGCCAGCAGACAGGACAGCTCCTACGAGCAGTACTTC. As protein: CASRQDSSYEQYF.

This clone is a singleton in its sample. In nucleotides, the CDR3 is TGTGCCAGCAGTTCCCCAGAGACAACTAATGAAAAACTGTTTTTT. It codes for CASSSPETTNEKLFF. V usage is TRBV28 and J usage is TRBJ1-4; D is ambiguous. The CDR3 spans 15 residues. The ends were cut back, 4 bases at V and 0 bases at J, with 9 bases in the middle. Germline lookup yields CDR1 MDHEN and CDR2 SYDVKM.

The chain carries TRBV27 and TRBJ1-5; weak D call: TRBD1 (6 bases). CDR1 MNHEY and CDR2 SMNVEV come from the germline V gene (reference sequence). CDR3 length: 19 residues. Trimming took 0 bases from V and 7 from J, leaving 25 bases between them. In DNA, the CDR3 is TGTGCCAGCAGTTTATCTGTCGCCCCCGGGGGCAGGCAACGGCAGCCCCAGCATTTT. This sequence encodes CASSLSVAPGGRQRQPQHF.

The V call is TRBV12-3 or TRBV12-4, the J call TRBJ2-7, with D unresolved. This CDR3 spans 11 amino acids. V lost 5 bases to trimming and J lost 2 bases, with 4 bases between them. The CDR3 region is CASSLTYEQYF. CDR3 nucleotide sequence: TGTGCCAGCAGTCTCACCTACGAGCAGTACTTC.

This clone has just one count. The CDR3 DNA reads as TGTGCCAGCAGCTTAAATGGCGGGGGCCCTCAAGAGACCCAGTACTTC. Amino acids: CASSLNGGGPQETQYF. The chain has TRBV11-3 and TRBJ2-5; D might be TRBD2 (7 bases). Germline V gene lookup returns CDR1 SGHNT and CDR2 YENEEA. Trimming removed 2 bases from V and 2 bases from J, with 15 bases in between. The CDR3 runs 16 residues.

J is TRBJ1-1 and V is TRBV5-4; D might be TRBD1 (5 bases). Germline V gene data show CDR1 as SGHNT and CDR2 as YYREEE (reference sequence). The CDR3 has 16 residues. The V end lost 4 bases, the J end lost 1 base, and 17 bases lay between the germline ends. The chain's CDR3 is CASSAPSGKGNTEAFF. Here the CDR3 DNA reads TGTGCCAGCAGCGCGCCATCAGGGAAAGGGAACACTGAAGCTTTCTTT.

This clone appeared once. In DNA form, the CDR3 reads TGTGCCAGCAGCCAAGATGCTGTGGGCACTTATGGCTACACCTTC. Residues: CASSQDAVGTYGYTF. J is TRBJ1-2 and V is TRBV3-1 (or the pseudogene TRBV3-2); D is unclear. V lost 0 bases and J lost 5, with 13 bases in between. Germline V gives CDR1 LGHDT, CDR2 YNNKEL (reference sequence). The CDR3 consists of 15 residues.

The rearrangement joins TRBV28 to TRBJ2-2; 15 nucleotides align to TRBD2. Germline V CDR1 and CDR2: MDHEN, SYDVKM. The junction had 9 bases not matched to a gene; V was cut back by 6 bases and J by 7 bases. There are 17 residues in the CDR3. The CDR3 bases are TGTGCCAGCAGAACAGGACTAGCGGGAGGGCCTAACGGGGAGCTGTTTTTT. Translation: CASRTGLAGGPNGELFF.